The table lists the clone carrying this T cell receptor beta chain with a count of one. The source of the sample is a study of blood T cell repertoires in COVID-19. About the study: Samples representing acute and convalescent COVID-19 were sourced from the United States, Italy and Spain.

The protocol was immunoSEQ multiplex PCR, while the TCRdb copy is restricted to in-frame clones and leaves out a portion. The sample has under 150,000 clones; approximately 90% are singletons. V lost 7 bases to trimming and J lost 3 bases; unmatched junction nucleotides: 9. Germline V gives CDR1 LNHDA, CDR2 SQIVND (reference sequence). The CDR3 has 15 residues. Specimen: peripheral blood. The chain recombines TRBV19 with TRBJ1-1; 9 bases are a match to TRBD1. The sequence was collected from a woman aged 70-85 years who had recovered from COVID-19. CDR3 region: CASTPGDRVYTEAFF. DNA of the CDR3: TGTGCCAGTACGCCCGGGGACAGGGTGTACACTGAAGCTTTCTTT.